Listed here are 32 T cell receptor beta chains from one sample, sequenced in a study of OX40 agonist ivuxolimab in advanced cancers. Profiled with immunoSEQ multiplex PCR; TCRdb holds only in-frame clones, not every one. This sample has around 64,000 clones, with over 65% found just once. Specimen: CD4+ or CD8+ T cells sorted from blood, collected in a trial of the OX40 agonist ivuxolimab. The origin of the receptors is an adult with an advanced solid tumor such as melanoma, head and neck, liver or kidney cancer.

This chain joins TRBV7-3 and TRBJ2-1; the D gene is possibly TRBD2 (6 bases). The germline gives CDR1 SGHTA, CDR2 FQGTGA. This CDR3 spans 13 amino acids. V was shortened by 5 bases and J by 2 bases, with 7 bases between the two germline ends. The CDR3 is CASSRTTYNEQFF. The CDR3 DNA reads TGTGCCAGCAGCCGGACTACCTACAATGAGCAGTTCTTC.

This chain uses TRBV5-1 with TRBJ2-3; 10 positions agree with TRBD1. CDR1 is SGHRS, CDR2 YFSETQ, per germline. The CDR3 loop spans 16 amino acids. J lost 1 base, V lost 7 bases, and 9 bases had no gene match. The CDR3 DNA follows: TGCGCCAGCGGTCTCGTGGGGACAGGGGGCACAGATACGCAGTATTTT. This codes for CASGLVGTGGTDTQYF.

This clone was detected once. In DNA, the CDR3 is TGCGCCAATCGGCGACAGGACCCTTATGGCTACACCTTC. This gives the protein CANRRQDPYGYTF. The chain links TRBV23-1 to TRBJ1-2; weak D call: TRBD1 (6 bases). TRBV23-1 is an ORF, with its function uncertain. The CDR3 extends over 13 amino acids. V was clipped by 10 bases and J by 5 bases, with 17 bases between them.

The rearrangement uses TRBV6-4 and TRBJ2-7; D is perhaps TRBD1 (5 bases). CDR1 is MRHNA, CDR2 SNTAGT, per germline. Trimming removed 6 bases from V and 5 bases from J, with 14 bases in between. The CDR3 extends over 13 amino acids. The CDR3 bases are TGTGCCAGCAGCAGGGAAGTCGGAGACGAGCAGTACTTC. It yields the protein CASSREVGDEQYF.

This clone was seen a single time. The J gene is TRBJ2-3, the V gene TRBV19; D uncertain. Germline CDR1 and CDR2: LNHDA and SQIVND (reference sequence). Trimming removed 6 bases from V and 2 bases from J, with 9 bases in between. There are 13 residues in the CDR3. This chain's CDR3 is CASRGEITDTQYF. The CDR3 DNA is TGTGCCAGTAGGGGCGAAATCACAGATACGCAGTATTTT.

The V call is TRBV4-1, the J call TRBJ1-5; the match to TRBD1 covers 12 bases. The germline gives CDR1 MGHRA, CDR2 YSYEKL. V was pared by 0 bases and J by 4 bases, with 7 bases of the junction left unmatched. The CDR3 is made up of 18 amino acids. For the CDR3, the DNA is TGCGCCAGCAGCCAAGACGGGGACAGGGGGCTAGGAAATCAGCCCCAGCATTTT. Protein sequence: CASSQDGDRGLGNQPQHF.

This chain links TRBV10-2 with TRBJ1-5; 8 bases agree with TRBD1. The CDR3 has 15 residues. Germline values: CDR1 WSHSY, CDR2 SAAADI. V lost 4 bases and J lost 3; bases outside the gene matches: 5. CDR3 coding DNA: TGCGCCAGCAGTGCAGGGGGCGCCTCCAATCAGCCCCAGCATTTT. This sequence encodes CASSAGGASNQPQHF.

Only a few counts were recorded for this clone. The chain joins TRBV7-9 to TRBJ1-1; no definite D call. The CDR3 spans 15 residues. Trimming cost V 0 bases and J 0 bases, with 8 bases left between them. Germline values: CDR1 SEHNR, CDR2 FQNEAQ (reference sequence). CDR3 nucleotides: TGTGCCAGCAGCTTAGCAGGGTTCATGAACACTGAAGCTTTCTTT. Translating it yields CASSLAGFMNTEAFF.

V is TRBV4-2 and J is TRBJ1-2, with a weak D call TRBD1 (6 bases). The V and J ends lost 0 bases and 2 bases respectively, with 13 bases between them. Germline lookup yields CDR1 LGHNA and CDR2 YNFKEQ. CDR3 length equals 16 residues. The CDR3 loop reads CASSQEQGSANYGYTF. The CDR3 DNA reads TGTGCCAGCAGCCAAGAACAGGGATCCGCCAACTATGGCTACACCTTC.

The chain joins TRBV5-6 to TRBJ2-6; D is undetermined. Germline lookup yields CDR1 SGHDT and CDR2 YYEEEE. V gave up 4 bases and J gave up 0 bases, with 14 bases separating them. The CDR3 spans 17 residues. The CDR3 DNA reads TGTGCCAGCAGCCCACTTCCACATAACTCTGGGGCCAACGTCCTGACTTTC. It specifies CASSPLPHNSGANVLTF.

To note about this clone: The same CDR3 also results from other DNA sequences found in this sample. The chain couples TRBV18 to TRBJ1-6; 7 bases map to TRBD1. Germline V gene data show CDR1 as KGHSH and CDR2 as LQKENI. The CDR3 spans 15 residues. With 5 bases clipped from V and 13 bases from J, the junction kept 14 bases outside the gene matches. The CDR3 bases are TGTGCCAGCTCAGTACCCGGGACAGACAACTCGCCCCTCCACTTT. Protein: CASSVPGTDNSPLHF.

The genes are TRBV30 and TRBJ2-6, with 7 bases fitting TRBD1. Germline lookup yields CDR1 GTSNPN and CDR2 SVGIG (reference sequence). The CDR3 contains 17 residues. Trimming removed 3 bases from V and 1 base from J; junction bases left unmatched: 9. The CDR3 DNA reads TGTGCCTGGAGGAGGGGGCGGACCTATTCTGGGGCCAACGTCCTGACTTTC. It is translated as CAWRRGRTYSGANVLTF.

This clone was counted between two and nine times. V is TRBV19 and J is TRBJ1-3, with D tentatively TRBD1 (5 bases). Germline-derived CDR1 and CDR2 are LNHDA and SQIVND (reference sequence). V was clipped by 10 bases and J by 2 bases, with 9 bases between them. The CDR3 is 12 amino acids. The CDR3 sequence is CATWGAGNTIYF. DNA for the CDR3: TGTGCCACTTGGGGGGCTGGAAACACCATATATTTT. Filled out from reference TRBV19 and TRBJ1-3, the complete variable domain reads DGGITQSPKYLFRKEGQNVTLSCEQNLNHDAMYWYRQDPGQGLRLIYYSQIVNDFQKGDIAEGYSVSREKKESFPLTVTSAQKNPTAFYLCATWGAGNTIYFGEGSWLTVV.

The J gene is TRBJ2-1, the V gene TRBV12-2; the table's D call of TRBD1 was not tested on the DNA. TRBV12-2 is shown as a pseudogene. This CDR3 contains 17 residues. The CDR3 loop is CASRPGDSHYSYNEQFF. The CDR3, as DNA: TGTGCAAGTCGCCCTGGGGACAGCCACTACTCCTACAATGAGCAGTTCTTC.

This clone came up once. The chain combines TRBV7-3 with TRBJ2-5; 7 nucleotides line up with TRBD1. The ends lost 7 bases at V and 5 bases at J; junction bases unmatched: 16. The V gene's germline CDR1 is SGHTA and CDR2 FQGTGA. The CDR3 runs 16 residues. In DNA form, the CDR3 reads TGTGCCAGCACCCCGAGCCGGCAGGGGGTGAGGGAGACCCAGTACTTC. It translates to CASTPSRQGVRETQYF.

The V gene is TRBV6-4, the J gene TRBJ2-5; D perhaps matches TRBD1 (6 bases). Germline V gene sequence: CDR1 MRHNA, CDR2 SNTAGT. CDR3 size: 14 residues. The V and J ends lost 3 bases and 2 bases respectively, with 10 bases between them. This CDR3 is CASSEWDKQETQYF. The CDR3 nucleotides are TGTGCCAGCAGTGAATGGGACAAGCAAGAGACCCAGTACTTC.

CDR3 nucleotide sequence: TGTGCCAGCAGCTTACAGGGGTATGCTGGAAACACCATATATTTT. It codes for CASSLQGYAGNTIYF. This chain joins TRBV7-9 and TRBJ1-3; tentative D call: TRBD1 (6 bases). This CDR3 comprises 15 residues. The V gene's germline CDR1 is SEHNR and CDR2 FQNEAQ (reference sequence). The germline V and J ends were trimmed by 2 bases and 2 bases, with 10 bases remaining between them.

V is TRBV2 and J is TRBJ1-2, with D maybe TRBD1 (5 bases). The CDR3 totals 14 residues. CDR1 is SNHLY, CDR2 FYNNEI, per germline. V lost 6 bases and J lost 4, with 15 bases in between. CDR3 sequence: CASRQGELGYGYTF. The CDR3 DNA reads as TGTGCCAGCAGACAAGGGGAATTGGGCTATGGCTACACCTTC.

The chain has TRBV19 and TRBJ1-4, with D unclear. V lost 2 bases, J lost 3 bases, and 10 bases lay in between. The CDR3 consists of 15 residues. Germline V gives CDR1 LNHDA, CDR2 SQIVND (reference sequence). CDR3 sequence: CASSILKSANEKLFF. The DNA for the CDR3 is TGTGCCAGTAGTATACTAAAATCAGCTAATGAAAAACTGTTTTTT.

The V call is TRBV4-1, the J call TRBJ2-7; 8 positions match TRBD1. Germline V lookup: CDR1 MGHRA, CDR2 YSYEKL. The V and J ends lost 1 base and 6 bases, in that order; junction bases with no gene match: 5. The CDR3 is 14 residues long. CDR3 sequence reads: CASSQGQGLVEQYF. The CDR3 nucleotides are TGCGCCAGCAGCCAAGGACAGGGGTTGGTCGAGCAGTACTTC.

The genes are TRBV7-4 and TRBJ2-1, with a weak D call TRBD1 (5 bases). The V gene lost 11 bases and the J gene lost 3 bases, with 11 bases spanning the gap. CDR1 and CDR2 (germline): SGHVT, SQSDAQ. This CDR3 region has 12 residues. This CDR3 is CAGAWGYNEQFF. In DNA form, the CDR3 reads TGTGCCGGGGCATGGGGCTACAATGAGCAGTTCTTC.

This clone was observed once. This chain links TRBV5-6 with TRBJ2-5; D gene uncertain. The V gene lost 0 bases and the J gene lost 4 bases, with 4 bases spanning the gap. There are 12 residues in the CDR3. Germline-derived CDR1 and CDR2 are SGHDT and YYEEEE. The CDR3 bases are TGTGCCAGCAGCTTGGGGGCAGAGACCCAGTACTTC. Translation: CASSLGAETQYF. The full variable domain, its missing parts supplied by reference TRBV5-6 and TRBJ2-5, is DAGVTQSPTHLIKTRGQQVTLRCSPKSGHDTVSWYQQALGQGPQFIFQYYEEEERQRGNFPDRFSGHQFPNYSSELNVNALLLGDSALYLCASSLGAETQYFGPGTRLLVL.

CDR3 protein: CAWSVSNTQYF. The CDR3 DNA sequence: TGTGCCTGGAGTGTATCAAATACGCAGTATTTT. The chain joins TRBV30 to TRBJ2-3; D gene unclear. The CDR3 extends over 11 amino acids. Germline CDR1 is GTSNPN and CDR2 is SVGIG (reference sequence). Trimming pared 0 bases from V and 7 bases from J, leaving 5 bases between. The full variable domain, with the rest looked up from reference TRBV30 and TRBJ2-3, is SQTIHQWPATLVQPVGSPLSLECTVEGTSNPNLYWYRQAAGRGLQLLFYSVGIGQISSEVPQNLSASRPQDRQFILSSKKLLLSDSGFYLCAWSVSNTQYFGPGTRLTVL.

This chain connects TRBV7-9 to TRBJ2-5, with unresolved D. The CDR3 spans 14 residues. Germline values: CDR1 SEHNR, CDR2 FQNEAQ (reference sequence). V was shortened by 1 base and J by 5 bases, with 11 bases between the two germline ends. CDR3 sequence: CASSLVRTHETQYF. Here the CDR3 DNA reads TGTGCCAGCAGCTTAGTCAGGACGCATGAGACCCAGTACTTC. The variable domain in full, completed from reference TRBV7-9 and TRBJ2-5, reads DTGVSQNPRHKITKRGQNVTFRCDPISEHNRLYWYRQTLGQGPEFLTYFQNEAQLEKSRLLSDRFSAERPKGSFSTLEIQRTEQGDSAMYLCASSLVRTHETQYFGPGTRLLVL.

The chain is built from TRBV6-1 and TRBJ1-2; no definite D call. The germline gives CDR1 MNHNS, CDR2 SASEGT. Trimming shortened V by 4 bases and J by 8 bases, and 11 bases separated the two germline ends. CDR3 length equals 12 residues. The CDR3 sequence is CASSARTGGYTF. The DNA for the CDR3 is TGTGCCAGCAGTGCCCGGACTGGAGGCTACACCTTC.

The chain combines TRBV11-2 with TRBJ1-3; TRBD1 aligns across 7 bases. The V gene's germline CDR1 is SGHAT and CDR2 FQNNGV. The CDR3 has 16 residues. The J segment lost 2 bases and the V segment lost 2 bases, leaving 6 bases of the junction unmatched. CDR3 bases: TGTGCCAGCAGCTTAACTGGTCAGGGGGCTGGAAACACCATATATTTT. Encoded protein: CASSLTGQGAGNTIYF.

This clone appeared once. This chain links TRBV29-1 with TRBJ1-3, with D hard to call. The CDR3 has 13 residues. CDR1 is SQVTM and CDR2 is ANQGSEA in the germline V gene. Trimming cost V 4 bases and J 1 base, with 8 bases left between them. CDR3 coding DNA: TGCAGCGTTGGGGTTTTATCTGGAAACACCATATATTTT. This translates into CSVGVLSGNTIYF.

V gene TRBV4-1 combines with J gene TRBJ2-7, with D hard to call. This CDR3 has 10 residues. The germline V and J ends were trimmed by 6 bases and 2 bases, with 2 bases remaining between them. In germline, CDR1 is MGHRA, CDR2 YSYEKL. This CDR3 reads CASRPYEQYF. The CDR3 coding sequence is TGCGCCAGCAGACCCTACGAGCAGTACTTC.

The chain couples TRBV6-1 to TRBJ2-1; no reliable D call. The ends were cut back, 5 bases at V and 7 bases at J, with 9 bases in the middle. The germline gives CDR1 MNHNS, CDR2 SASEGT. This CDR3 spans 12 amino acids. The CDR3 loop reads CASSLMRNEQFF. The CDR3 bases are TGTGCCAGCAGTCTTATGCGTAATGAGCAGTTCTTC.

J is TRBJ2-1 and V is TRBV7-6; no reliable D call. Trimming cost V 5 bases and J 9 bases, with 14 bases left between them. CDR1 and CDR2 from the germline V gene are SGHVS and FNYEAQ. This CDR3 contains 13 residues. The CDR3 spells CASSGMTQSEQFF. CDR3 DNA: TGTGCCAGCAGCGGAATGACTCAGAGTGAGCAGTTCTTC.

This clone came up a few times. V usage is TRBV19 and J usage is TRBJ1-2; 7 positions agree with TRBD1. J lost 6 bases, V lost 8 bases, and 18 bases had no gene match. Germline V gene data show CDR1 as LNHDA and CDR2 as SQIVND (reference sequence). This CDR3 spans 16 amino acids. Here the CDR3 DNA reads TGTGCCAGTTACCGGCAGGGGGAGGGGGTTGGAAATGGCTACACCTTC. It codes for CASYRQGEGVGNGYTF.

The chain couples TRBV21-1 to TRBJ2-1; TRBD2 is taken as the D call from the table, unchecked against the DNA. TRBV21-1 is a documented pseudogene. CDR3 length equals 11 residues. This CDR3 reads CASSRRAEQFF. In DNA form, the CDR3 reads TGTGCCAGCTCCCGGAGGGCTGAGCAGTTCTTC.